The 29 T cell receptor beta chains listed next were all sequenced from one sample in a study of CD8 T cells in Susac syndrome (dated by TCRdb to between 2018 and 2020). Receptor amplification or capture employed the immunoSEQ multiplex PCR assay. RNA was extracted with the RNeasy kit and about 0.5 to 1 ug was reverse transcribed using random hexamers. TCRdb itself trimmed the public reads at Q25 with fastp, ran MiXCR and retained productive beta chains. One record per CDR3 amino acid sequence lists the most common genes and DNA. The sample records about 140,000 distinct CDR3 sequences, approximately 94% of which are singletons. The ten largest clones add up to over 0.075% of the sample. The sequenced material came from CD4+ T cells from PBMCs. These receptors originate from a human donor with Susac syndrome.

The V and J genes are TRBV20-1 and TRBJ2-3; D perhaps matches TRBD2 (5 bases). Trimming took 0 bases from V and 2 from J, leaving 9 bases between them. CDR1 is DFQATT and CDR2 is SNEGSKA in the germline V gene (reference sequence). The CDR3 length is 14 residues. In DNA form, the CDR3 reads TGCAGTGCTAGAGAGAGCGGATCCACAGATACGCAGTATTTT. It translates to CSARESGSTDTQYF.

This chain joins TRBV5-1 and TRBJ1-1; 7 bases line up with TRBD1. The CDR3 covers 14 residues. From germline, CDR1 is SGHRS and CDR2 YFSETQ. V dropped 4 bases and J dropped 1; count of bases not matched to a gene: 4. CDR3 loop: CASSTGQSNTEAFF. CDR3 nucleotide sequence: TGCGCCAGCAGCACGGGACAGTCGAACACTGAAGCTTTCTTT.

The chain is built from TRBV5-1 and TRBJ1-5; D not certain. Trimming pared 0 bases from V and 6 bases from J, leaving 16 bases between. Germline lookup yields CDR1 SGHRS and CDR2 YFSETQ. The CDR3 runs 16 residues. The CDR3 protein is CASSLVPLEGSQPQHF. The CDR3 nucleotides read TGCGCCAGCAGCTTGGTACCGTTGGAGGGAAGTCAGCCCCAGCATTTT.

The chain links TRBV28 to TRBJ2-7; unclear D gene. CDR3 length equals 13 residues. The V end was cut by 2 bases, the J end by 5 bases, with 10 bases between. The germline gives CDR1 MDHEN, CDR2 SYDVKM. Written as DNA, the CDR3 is TGTGCCAGCAGTTTAGGATCGGTGGACGAGCAGTACTTC. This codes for CASSLGSVDEQYF.

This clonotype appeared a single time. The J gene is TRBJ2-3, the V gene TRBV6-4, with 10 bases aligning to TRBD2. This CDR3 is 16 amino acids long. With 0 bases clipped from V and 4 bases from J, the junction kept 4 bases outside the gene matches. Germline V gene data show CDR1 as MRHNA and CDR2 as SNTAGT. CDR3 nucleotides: TGTGCCAGCAGTGACTCGGTAGCGGGAGGTGCAGATACGCAGTATTTT. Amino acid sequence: CASSDSVAGGADTQYF.

CDR3 amino acids: CASSDSGQGYTEAFF. The DNA for the CDR3 is TGTGCCAGCAGTGACTCTGGACAGGGTTACACTGAAGCTTTCTTT. This chain uses TRBV6-4 with TRBJ1-1, with 8 bases fitting TRBD1. The CDR3 contains 15 residues. Germline CDR1 is MRHNA and CDR2 is SNTAGT. The V segment lost 0 bases and the J segment 3 bases; nucleotides outside the gene matches: 3.

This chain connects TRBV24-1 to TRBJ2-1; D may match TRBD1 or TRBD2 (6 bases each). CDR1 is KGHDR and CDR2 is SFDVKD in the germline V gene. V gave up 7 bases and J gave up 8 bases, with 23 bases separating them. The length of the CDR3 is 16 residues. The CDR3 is CATSQLTGAGKDEQFF. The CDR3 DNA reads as TGTGCCACCAGCCAACTAACGGGGGCTGGGAAGGATGAGCAGTTCTTC.

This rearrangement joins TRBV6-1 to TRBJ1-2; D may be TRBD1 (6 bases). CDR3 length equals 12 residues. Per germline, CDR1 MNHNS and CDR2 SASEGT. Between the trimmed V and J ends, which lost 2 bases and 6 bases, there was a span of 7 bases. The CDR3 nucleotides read TGTGCCAGCAGTGAACGGGGGCATGGCTACACCTTC. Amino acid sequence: CASSERGHGYTF.

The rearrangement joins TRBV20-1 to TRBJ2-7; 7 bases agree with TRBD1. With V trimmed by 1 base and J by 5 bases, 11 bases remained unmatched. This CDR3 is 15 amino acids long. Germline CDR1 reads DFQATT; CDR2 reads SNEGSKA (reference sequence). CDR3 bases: TGCAGTGCTAGAGCCCTCGAGAGGGGGCCCAACGAGCAGTACTTC. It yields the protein CSARALERGPNEQYF.

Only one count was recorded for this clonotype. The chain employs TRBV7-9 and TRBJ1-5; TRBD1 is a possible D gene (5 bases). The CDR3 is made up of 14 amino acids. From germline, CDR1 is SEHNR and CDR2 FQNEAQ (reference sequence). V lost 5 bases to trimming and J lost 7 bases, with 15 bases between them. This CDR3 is CASSTGLGGQPQHF. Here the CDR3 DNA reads TGTGCCAGCAGCACCGGACTGGGGGGACAGCCCCAGCATTTT. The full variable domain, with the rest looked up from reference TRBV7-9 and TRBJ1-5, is DTGVSQNPRHKITKRGQNVTFRCDPISEHNRLYWYRQTLGQGPEFLTYFQNEAQLEKSRLLSDRFSAERPKGSFSTLEIQRTEQGDSAMYLCASSTGLGGQPQHFGDGTRLSIL.

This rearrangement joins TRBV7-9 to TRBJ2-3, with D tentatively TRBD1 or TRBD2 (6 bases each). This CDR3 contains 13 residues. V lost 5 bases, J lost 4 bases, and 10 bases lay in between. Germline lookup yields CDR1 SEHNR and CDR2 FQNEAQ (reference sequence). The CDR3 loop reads CASSPRGPDTQYF. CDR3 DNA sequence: TGTGCCAGCAGCCCTCGGGGGCCAGATACGCAGTATTTT.

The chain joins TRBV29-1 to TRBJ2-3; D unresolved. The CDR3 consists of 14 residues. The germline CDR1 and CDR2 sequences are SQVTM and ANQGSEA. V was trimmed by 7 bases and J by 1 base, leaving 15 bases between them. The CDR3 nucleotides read TGCAGCGCCTTGAAAGGCCTTGGCACAGATACGCAGTATTTT. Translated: CSALKGLGTDTQYF.

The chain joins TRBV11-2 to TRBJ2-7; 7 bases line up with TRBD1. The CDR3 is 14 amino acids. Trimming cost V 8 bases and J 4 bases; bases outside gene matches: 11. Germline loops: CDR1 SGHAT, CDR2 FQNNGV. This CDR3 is CASGARDRSYEQYF. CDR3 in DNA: TGTGCCAGCGGAGCCCGGGACAGAAGTTACGAGCAGTACTTC.

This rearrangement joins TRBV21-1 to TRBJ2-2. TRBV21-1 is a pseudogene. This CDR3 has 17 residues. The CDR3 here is CASSKGVLRQNTGELFF. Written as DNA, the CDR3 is TGTGCCAGCAGCAAAGGGGTACTAAGACAGAACACCGGGGAGCTGTTTTTT.

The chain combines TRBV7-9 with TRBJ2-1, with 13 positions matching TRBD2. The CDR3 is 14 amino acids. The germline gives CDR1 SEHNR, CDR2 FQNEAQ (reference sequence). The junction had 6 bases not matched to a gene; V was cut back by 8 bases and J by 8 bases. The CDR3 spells CASARTSGRDEQFF. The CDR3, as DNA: TGTGCCAGCGCGAGGACTAGCGGGAGAGATGAGCAGTTCTTC.

CDR3 nucleotide sequence: TGTGCCAGCAGCCTTACTAGGACTAGCGGGAGAGCAGATACGCAGTATTTT. It yields the protein CASSLTRTSGRADTQYF. The rearrangement joins TRBV9 to TRBJ2-3, with 13 nucleotides matching TRBD2. With 4 bases clipped from V and 4 bases from J, the junction kept 9 bases outside the gene matches. The CDR3 consists of 17 residues. CDR1 is SGDLS, CDR2 YYNGEE, per germline. Full variable domain (rest looked up from reference TRBV9 and TRBJ2-3): DSGVTQTPKHLITATGQRVTLRCSPRSGDLSVYWYQQSLDQGLQFLIQYYNGEERAKGNILERFSAQQFPDLHSELNLSSLELGDSALYFCASSLTRTSGRADTQYFGPGTRLTVL.

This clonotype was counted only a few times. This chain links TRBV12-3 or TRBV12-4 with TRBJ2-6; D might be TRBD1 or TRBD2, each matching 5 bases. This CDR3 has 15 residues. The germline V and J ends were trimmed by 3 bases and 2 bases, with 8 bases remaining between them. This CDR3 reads CASSFGGTGANVLTF. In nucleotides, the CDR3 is TGTGCCAGCAGTTTTGGGGGTACTGGGGCCAACGTCCTGACTTTC.

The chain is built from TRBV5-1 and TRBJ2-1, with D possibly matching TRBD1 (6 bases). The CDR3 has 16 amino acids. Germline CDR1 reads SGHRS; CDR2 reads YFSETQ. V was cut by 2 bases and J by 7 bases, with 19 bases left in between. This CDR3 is CASSFQTGTFGNEQFF. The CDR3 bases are TGCGCCAGCAGCTTTCAGACCGGGACATTTGGGAATGAGCAGTTCTTC.

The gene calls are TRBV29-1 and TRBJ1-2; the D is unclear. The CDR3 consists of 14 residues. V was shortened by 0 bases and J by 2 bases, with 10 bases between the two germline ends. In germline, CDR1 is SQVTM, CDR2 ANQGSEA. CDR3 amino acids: CSVEEGRGNYGYTF. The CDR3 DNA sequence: TGCAGCGTTGAAGAGGGGAGAGGGAACTATGGCTACACCTTC.

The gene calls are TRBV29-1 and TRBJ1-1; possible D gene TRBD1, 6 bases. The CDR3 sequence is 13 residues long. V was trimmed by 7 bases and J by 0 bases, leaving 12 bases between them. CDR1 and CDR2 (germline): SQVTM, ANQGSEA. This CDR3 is CSAKGGLNTEAFF. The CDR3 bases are TGCAGCGCTAAGGGGGGGCTGAACACTGAAGCTTTCTTT. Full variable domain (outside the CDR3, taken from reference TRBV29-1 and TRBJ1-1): SAVISQKPSRDICQRGTSLTIQCQVDSQVTMMFWYRQQPGQSLTLIATANQGSEATYESGFVIDKFPISRPNLTFSTLTVSNMSPEDSSIYLCSAKGGLNTEAFFGQGTRLTVV.

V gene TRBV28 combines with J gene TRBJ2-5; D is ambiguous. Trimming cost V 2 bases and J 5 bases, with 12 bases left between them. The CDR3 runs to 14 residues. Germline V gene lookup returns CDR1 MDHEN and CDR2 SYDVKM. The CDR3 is CASSLQALDETQYF. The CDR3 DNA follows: TGTGCCAGCAGTTTACAGGCTTTGGATGAGACCCAGTACTTC.

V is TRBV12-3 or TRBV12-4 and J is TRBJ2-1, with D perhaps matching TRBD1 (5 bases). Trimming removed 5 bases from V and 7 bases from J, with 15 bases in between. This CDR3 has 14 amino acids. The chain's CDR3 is CASSNVRAGNEQFF. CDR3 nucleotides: TGTGCCAGCAGTAATGTCAGGGCCGGGAATGAGCAGTTCTTC.

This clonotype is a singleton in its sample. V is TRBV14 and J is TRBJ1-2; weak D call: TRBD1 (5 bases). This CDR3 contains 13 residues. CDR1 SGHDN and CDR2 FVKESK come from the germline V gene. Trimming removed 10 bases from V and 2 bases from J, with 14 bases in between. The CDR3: CATRGNSNYGYTF. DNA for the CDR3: TGTGCCACCCGGGGGAACTCAAACTATGGCTACACCTTC.

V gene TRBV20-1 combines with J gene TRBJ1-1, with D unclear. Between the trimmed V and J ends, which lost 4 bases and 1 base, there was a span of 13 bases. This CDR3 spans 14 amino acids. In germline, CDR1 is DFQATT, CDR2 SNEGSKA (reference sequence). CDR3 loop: CSAKEGNPNTEAFF. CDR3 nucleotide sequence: TGCAGTGCTAAGGAGGGCAACCCGAACACTGAAGCTTTCTTT.

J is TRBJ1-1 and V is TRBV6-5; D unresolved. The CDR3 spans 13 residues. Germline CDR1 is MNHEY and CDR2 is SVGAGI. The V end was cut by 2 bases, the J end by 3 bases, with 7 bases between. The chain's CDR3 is CASSYREDTEAFF. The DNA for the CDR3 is TGTGCCAGCAGTTACAGGGAGGACACTGAAGCTTTCTTT.

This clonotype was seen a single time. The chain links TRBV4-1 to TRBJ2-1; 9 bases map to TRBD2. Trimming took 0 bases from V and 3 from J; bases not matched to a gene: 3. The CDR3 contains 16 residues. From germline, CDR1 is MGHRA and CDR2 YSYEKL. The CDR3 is CASSQDPAGGYNEQFF. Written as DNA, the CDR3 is TGCGCCAGCAGCCAAGATCCAGCGGGAGGCTACAATGAGCAGTTCTTC.

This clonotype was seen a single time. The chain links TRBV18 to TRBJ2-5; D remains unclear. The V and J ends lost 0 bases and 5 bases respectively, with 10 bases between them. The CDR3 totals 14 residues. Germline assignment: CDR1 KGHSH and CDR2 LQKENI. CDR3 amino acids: CASSPPGLHETQYF. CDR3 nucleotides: TGTGCCAGCTCACCACCTGGCCTGCATGAGACCCAGTACTTC.

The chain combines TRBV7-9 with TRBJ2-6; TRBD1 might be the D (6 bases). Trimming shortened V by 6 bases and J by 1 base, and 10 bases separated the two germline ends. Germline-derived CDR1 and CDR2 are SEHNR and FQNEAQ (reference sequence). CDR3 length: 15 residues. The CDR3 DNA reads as TGTGCCAGCAGTGTCCAGGGGTCTGGGGCCAACGTCCTGACTTTC. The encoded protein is CASSVQGSGANVLTF.

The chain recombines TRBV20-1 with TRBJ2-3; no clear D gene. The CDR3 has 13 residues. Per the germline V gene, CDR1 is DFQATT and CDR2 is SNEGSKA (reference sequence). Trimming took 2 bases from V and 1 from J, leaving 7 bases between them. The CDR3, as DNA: TGCAGTGCTAGACACGCCCGCACAGATACGCAGTATTTT. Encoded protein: CSARHARTDTQYF.